This record looks at one TCR beta chain sequence and its context. Antigen specificity is unknown. The sample belongs to a study of shared clonotypes between healthy human individuals. From germline, CDR1 is SGDLS and CDR2 YYNGEE. Trimming removed 3 bases from V and 6 bases from J, with 11 bases in between. This CDR3 comprises 13 residues. Study-level results: The study found lower generation probabilities in non-shared clonotypes than in those shared by all four donors.

Using immunoSEQ multiplex PCR, the repertoire was profiled, and TCRdb retains in-frame clones only, with some absent. The repertoire holds about 1.5 million clones, with around 95% as singletons. The gene calls are TRBV9 and TRBJ2-3; D perhaps matches TRBD2 (6 bases). The sample was naive CD4+ T cells sorted from blood. Subset specified: CD45RA+ positively selected. The clonotype was recovered from a young man in good health. CDR3 in amino acids: CASSGSGRDTQYF. Written as DNA, the CDR3 is TGTGCCAGCAGCGGAAGCGGGCGGGATACGCAGTATTTT.